This T cell receptor beta chain was profiled in a study of CDR3 diversity in severe acne. This clonotype was detected only a few times. Using its own MiXCR run on the PCR reads, TCRdb lists one record per CDR3 protein. This table has about 86,000 distinct CDR3 sequences, around 53% appearing once. The CDR3 loop spans 13 amino acids. The ends were cut back, 4 bases at V and 3 bases at J, with 10 bases in the middle. Germline V lookup: CDR1 DFQATT, CDR2 SNEGSKA (reference sequence). Material for sequencing was blood. The clonotype originates from a male donor in good health, without acne. The chain uses TRBV20-1 and TRBJ1-5, with D possibly being TRBD1 (6 bases). DNA for the CDR3: TGCAGTGCTACCAGGGGTACCAATCAGCCCCAGCATTTT. It specifies CSATRGTNQPQHF.